The sequence of this TCR beta chain was determined in a study of T cells in Graves' hyperthyroidism and ophthalmopathy. Across the study: Once the initial diagnosis was made, peripheral blood was obtained before any treatment.

This clonotype was counted many times. The investigators amplified TCR beta CDR3 regions from RNA transcripts. The HTBI primer set served for first-round RT-PCR of the TCR CDR3. Via MiXCR, TCRdb re-called the multiplex PCR reads, giving one row per CDR3 protein. The sample has around 390,000 distinct CDR3 sequences; roughly 14% are singletons. CDR3 length: 14 amino acids. V gave up 6 bases and J gave up 8 bases, with 19 bases separating them. Germline assignment: CDR1 KGHSH and CDR2 LQKENI. Diagnosis relied on clinical symptoms, serum thyroxine and TRAb, thyroid ultrasound and orbital computed tomography.

The gene calls are TRBV18 and TRBJ1-2, with D maybe TRBD1 (6 bases). The receptor was derived from a woman aged 30 to 39 with Graves' ophthalmopathy. Sequencing was done on a sample of blood. The CDR3 spells CASSPQAGGHGYTF. In DNA form, the CDR3 reads TGTGCCAGCTCCCCCCAGGCTGGGGGGCACGGCTACACCTTC.